The next 27 T cell receptor beta chains were all read from a single sample in a study of shared clonotypes between healthy human individuals. The assay was immunoSEQ multiplex PCR, and TCRdb's table has in-frame clones only and misses some. The profile shows some 1.5 million clones, approximately 98% of them singletons. Sequencing input: naive CD4+ T cells sorted from blood. Subset specified: CD45RA+ positively selected. These receptors came from a man between 25 and 39 years old in good health.

The chain employs TRBV9 and TRBJ1-1; 8 bases agree with TRBD1. After removal of 4 bases from V and 3 bases from J, the junction contained 2 bases not matched to a gene. The CDR3 sequence is 13 residues long. The germline gives CDR1 SGDLS, CDR2 YYNGEE. CDR3 bases: TGTGCCAGCAGCCAGGACAGGGACACTGAAGCTTTCTTT. It translates to CASSQDRDTEAFF.

The chain is built from TRBV10-3 and TRBJ2-7; 8 nucleotides agree with TRBD1. The germline CDR1 and CDR2 sequences are ENHRY and SYGVKD. The CDR3 contains 14 residues. V lost 8 bases to trimming and J lost 3 bases; unmatched junction nucleotides: 9. The CDR3 here is CAIGGKDRVYEQYF. CDR3 sequence (DNA): TGTGCCATCGGGGGAAAGGACAGGGTCTACGAGCAGTACTTC.

This chain connects TRBV28 to TRBJ2-7, with D maybe TRBD2 (5 bases). The CDR3 sequence is 16 residues long. Trimming took 3 bases from V and 2 from J, leaving 17 bases between them. Germline V gives CDR1 MDHEN, CDR2 SYDVKM. CDR3 coding DNA: TGTGCCAGCAGTTTTCCCCCGGGGAAGAAGACCTACGAGCAGTACTTC. The encoded protein is CASSFPPGKKTYEQYF. Filled out from reference TRBV28 and TRBJ2-7, the complete variable domain reads DVKVTQSSRYLVKRTGEKVFLECVQDMDHENMFWYRQDPGLGLRLIYFSYDVKMKEKGDIPEGYSVSREKKERFSLILESASTNQTSMYLCASSFPPGKKTYEQYFGPGTRLTVT.

The chain uses TRBV10-3 and TRBJ2-1; the D is unclear. The CDR3 is 11 residues long. The V end was cut by 7 bases, the J end by 4 bases, with 5 bases between. Germline CDR1 ENHRY, CDR2 SYGVKD. CDR3 sequence reads: CAIMGYNEQFF. The CDR3 DNA sequence: TGTGCCATCATGGGGTACAATGAGCAGTTCTTC.

The CDR3 nucleotides read TGCGCCAGCAGCTTGGGGCAGGGTCCGGCCGGGGAGCTGTTTTTT. Its translation: CASSLGQGPAGELFF. The chain carries TRBV5-1 and TRBJ2-2, with D possibly being TRBD1 (5 bases). The V end lost 0 bases, the J end lost 6 bases, and 12 bases lay between the germline ends. Looked up from germline, CDR1 is SGHRS and CDR2 is YFSETQ. The CDR3 extends over 15 amino acids.

CDR3 nucleotide sequence: TGTGCCAGCAGTGAATTAAGGAACACTGAAGCTTTCTTT. Amino acid sequence: CASSELRNTEAFF. The chain is built from TRBV6-1 and TRBJ1-1; unclear D gene. The CDR3 has 13 amino acids. V lost 2 bases to trimming and J lost 1 base, with 5 bases between them. Germline CDR1 and CDR2: MNHNS and SASEGT.

Of note for this clone: Other nucleotide sequences from this sample produce the same CDR3. The V call is TRBV28, the J call TRBJ2-1; 8 bases match TRBD2. Germline V gene data show CDR1 as MDHEN and CDR2 as SYDVKM. This CDR3 comprises 16 residues. V lost 4 bases, J lost 0 bases, and 5 bases stayed unmatched. CDR3: CASSSLAGGSYNEQFF. The CDR3 DNA reads TGTGCCAGCAGTTCCCTGGCGGGGGGCTCCTACAATGAGCAGTTCTTC.

The chain has TRBV13 and TRBJ2-5; D is possibly TRBD1 or TRBD2 (6 bases each). This CDR3 comprises 14 residues. In germline, CDR1 is PRHDT, CDR2 FYEKMQ (reference sequence). V was shortened by 8 bases and J by 5 bases, with 18 bases between the two germline ends. In nucleotides, the CDR3 is TGTGCCAGCTCAAGGGACTCTAGGGGGGAGACCCAGTACTTC. It encodes CASSRDSRGETQYF.

V gene TRBV5-1 combines with J gene TRBJ2-1; possibly TRBD1 for D (7 bases). Germline values: CDR1 SGHRS, CDR2 YFSETQ. The ends were cut back, 1 base at V and 9 bases at J, with 17 bases in the middle. The CDR3 loop spans 15 amino acids. This CDR3 reads CASSLRLGQGGEQFF. In DNA form, the CDR3 reads TGCGCCAGCAGCTTGCGCTTAGGGCAGGGGGGTGAGCAGTTCTTC.

Comments on this clone: The same CDR3 arises from other DNA sequences in this sample as well. The chain links TRBV5-5 to TRBJ2-7; D is ambiguous. The germline V gene has CDR1 SGHKS and CDR2 YYEKEE (reference sequence). V was clipped by 2 bases and J by 4 bases, with 7 bases between them. This CDR3 has 12 residues. The CDR3 DNA follows: TGTGCCAGCAGCTTAGGAGTGTACGAGCAGTACTTC. This sequence encodes CASSLGVYEQYF.

The chain recombines TRBV28 with TRBJ2-7, with 9 nucleotides matching TRBD2. Per germline, CDR1 MDHEN and CDR2 SYDVKM. The CDR3 consists of 15 residues. With 8 bases clipped from V and 3 bases from J, the junction kept 11 bases outside the gene matches. The CDR3 spells CASSLGASGVYEQYF. The DNA of the CDR3 is TGTGCCAGCTCCCTGGGAGCTAGCGGGGTCTACGAGCAGTACTTC.

The chain recombines TRBV7-3 with TRBJ2-1, with 9 bases matching TRBD2. This CDR3 has 15 amino acids. Germline V gene data show CDR1 as SGHTA and CDR2 as FQGTGA. V lost 2 bases and J lost 5; bases outside the gene matches: 4. The chain's CDR3 is CASSLLAGADNEQFF. CDR3 DNA: TGTGCCAGCAGCTTATTAGCGGGAGCGGACAATGAGCAGTTCTTC.

The J gene is TRBJ1-1, the V gene TRBV4-1; no clear D gene. The CDR3 totals 15 residues. CDR1 is MGHRA, CDR2 YSYEKL, per germline. With 2 bases removed from V and 0 bases from J, the gap between germline ends came to 10 bases. The CDR3, as DNA: TGCGCCAGCAGCCAACTAATTGCGGTGAACACTGAAGCTTTCTTT. Its translation: CASSQLIAVNTEAFF.

This sequence joins TRBV11-2 and TRBJ2-2; the D gene is possibly TRBD1 (6 bases). V was clipped by 3 bases and J by 1 base, with 21 bases between them. This CDR3 has 19 residues. Germline CDR1 and CDR2: SGHAT and FQNNGV. CDR3 sequence: CASSLVGGRARRNTGELFF. DNA for the CDR3: TGTGCCAGCAGCTTGGTTGGGGGCCGGGCCCGGCGGAACACCGGGGAGCTGTTTTTT.

This clone came up once. Other nucleotide sequences from this sample produce the same CDR3. The rearrangement uses TRBV7-2 and TRBJ2-5; D might be TRBD2 (5 bases). Trimming took 5 bases from V and 2 from J, leaving 9 bases between them. The CDR3 loop spans 13 amino acids. Germline-derived CDR1 and CDR2 are SGHTA and FQGNSA. The CDR3 loop reads CASSPRVQETQYF. In DNA, the CDR3 is TGTGCCAGCAGCCCGAGGGTACAAGAGACCCAGTACTTC. The whole variable domain, filled in from reference TRBV7-2 and TRBJ2-5, reads GAGVSQSPSNKVTEKGKDVELRCDPISGHTALYWYRQSLGQGLEFLIYFQGNSAPDKSGLPSDRFSAERTGGSVSTLTIQRTQQEDSAVYLCASSPRVQETQYFGPGTRLLVL.

A remark on this clone: The identical CDR3 is also encoded by other nucleotide sequences in the sample. This chain connects TRBV9 to TRBJ2-5, with a possible D match to TRBD1 (5 bases). The germline V gene encodes CDR1 SGDLS and CDR2 YYNGEE. This CDR3 is 14 amino acids long. V was cut by 0 bases and J by 1 base, with 7 bases left in between. This CDR3 reads CASSVGQLQETQYF. The CDR3 DNA follows: TGTGCCAGCAGCGTAGGACAGCTCCAAGAGACCCAGTACTTC.

This clone has just one count. The CDR3 is CSVDVLFGTGERTQYF. As DNA, the CDR3 is TGCAGCGTTGATGTCTTATTTGGGACAGGGGAGAGGACGCAGTATTTT. This rearrangement joins TRBV29-1 to TRBJ2-3, with 10 positions matching TRBD1. The germline V gene encodes CDR1 SQVTM and CDR2 ANQGSEA. V lost 3 bases, J lost 9 bases, and 15 bases stayed unmatched. This CDR3 is 16 amino acids long.

The V gene is TRBV5-1, the J gene TRBJ1-1; D unclear. V was cut by 3 bases and J by 4 bases, with 16 bases left in between. This CDR3 is 15 amino acids long. The germline V gene has CDR1 SGHRS and CDR2 YFSETQ. The CDR3 DNA reads TGCGCCAGCAGCTCCACTCCAGGAGCCGGCACTGAAGCTTTCTTT. Amino acids: CASSSTPGAGTEAFF.

J is TRBJ2-3 and V is TRBV6-5; 9 bases are a match to TRBD2. Trimming at V came to 8 bases and at J to 4 bases, leaving 7 bases not matched to a gene. Germline loops: CDR1 MNHEY, CDR2 SVGAGI. The CDR3 extends over 14 amino acids. CDR3 loop: CASRGGLAADTQYF. The CDR3 nucleotides read TGTGCCAGCCGCGGGGGACTAGCAGCAGATACGCAGTATTTT.

This sequence joins TRBV7-2 and TRBJ1-5; D not certain. This CDR3 spans 13 amino acids. V lost 1 base to trimming and J lost 7 bases, with 8 bases between them. From germline, CDR1 is SGHTA and CDR2 FQGNSA. For the CDR3, the DNA is TGTGCCAGCAGCTTAGATTCATACCAGCCCCAGCATTTT. It encodes CASSLDSYQPQHF.

The rearrangement links TRBV7-2 to TRBJ1-5; D perhaps matches TRBD1 (5 bases). Looked up from germline, CDR1 is SGHTA and CDR2 is FQGNSA. V gave up 2 bases and J gave up 5 bases, with 7 bases separating them. CDR3 length equals 13 residues. Here the CDR3 reads CASSLRGYQPQHF. In DNA, the CDR3 is TGTGCCAGCAGCTTACGGGGGTATCAGCCCCAGCATTTT. Supplemented by reference TRBV7-2 and TRBJ1-5, the full variable domain reads GAGVSQSPSNKVTEKGKDVELRCDPISGHTALYWYRQSLGQGLEFLIYFQGNSAPDKSGLPSDRFSAERTGGSVSTLTIQRTQQEDSAVYLCASSLRGYQPQHFGDGTRLSIL.

J is TRBJ2-1 and V is TRBV5-6; 7 bases are shared with TRBD2. V was pared by 2 bases and J by 0 bases, with 8 bases of the junction left unmatched. Per germline, CDR1 SGHDT and CDR2 YYEEEE. The length of the CDR3 is 17 residues. The CDR3 DNA reads TGTGCCAGCAGCTTTTTCGTCGGGGGGAACTCCTACAATGAGCAGTTCTTC. Translated: CASSFFVGGNSYNEQFF.

The CDR3 sequence is CASSGAGTGAFIQYF. The CDR3 DNA reads as TGTGCCAGCAGCGGCGCCGGGACAGGGGCCTTCATTCAGTACTTC. The chain employs TRBV9 and TRBJ2-4; 10 nucleotides agree with TRBD1. Germline CDR1 and CDR2: SGDLS and YYNGEE. With V trimmed by 3 bases and J by 9 bases, 9 bases remained unmatched. This CDR3 region has 15 residues.

V and J are TRBV7-6 and TRBJ2-2, with D tentatively TRBD1 or TRBD2 (7 bases each). Germline assignment: CDR1 SGHVS and CDR2 FNYEAQ. This CDR3 spans 15 amino acids. Trimming pared 0 bases from V and 4 bases from J, leaving 9 bases between. The CDR3 nucleotides read TGTGCCAGCAGCTTAGCCAGGGGGGGCACCGGGGAGCTGTTTTTT. It yields the protein CASSLARGGTGELFF.

The chain employs TRBV4-1 and TRBJ2-5; maybe TRBD2 (5 bases). The ends were cut back, 4 bases at V and 3 bases at J, with 15 bases in the middle. This CDR3 is 15 amino acids long. Germline V gene data show CDR1 as MGHRA and CDR2 as YSYEKL. This chain's CDR3 is CASSPEGAGEETQYF. DNA for the CDR3: TGCGCCAGCAGCCCCGAGGGAGCAGGTGAAGAGACCCAGTACTTC.

The rearrangement joins TRBV2 to TRBJ2-2; D tentatively fits TRBD1 or TRBD2 (6 bases each). Germline V gene sequence: CDR1 SNHLY, CDR2 FYNNEI. The length of the CDR3 is 13 residues. V was trimmed by 6 bases and J by 5 bases, leaving 10 bases between them. CDR3 sequence: CASSGGATGELFF. The CDR3 DNA is TGTGCCAGCAGCGGGGGCGCGACCGGGGAGCTGTTTTTT.

Details on this clone: One junction end disagrees with the germline gene, perhaps due to a read error. The rearrangement joins TRBV7-7 to TRBJ2-3, with 7 bases identical to TRBD1. The CDR3 is made up of 14 amino acids. Per germline, CDR1 SSHAT and CDR2 FNYEAQ (reference sequence). The CDR3 DNA reads as TGTGCTAGCAGCTTAGAGGGGGCCTCGGATACGCAGTATTTT. Amino acids: CASSLEGASDTQYF.